This TCR beta chain was sequenced during a study of cytomegalovirus exposure and HLA in healthy donors (dated by TCRdb to about 2017). Study-level background: In an earlier analysis of approximately 500 of the donors, about 270 Gb of sequence data and about 110 million unique TCR beta sequences from 180 million or so T cells were reported. Approximately 300 gigabases of sequencing data and around 85 million unique TCR sequences made up an early release that covered approximately 620 HLA-typed donors. Among the roughly 400 genotyped donors, under 90% belonged to the genetic ancestry cluster associated with self-reported Caucasian donors. The aim of the study was to test whether cataloging public T cell receptors could identify signatures of past pathogen exposure. Using immunosequencing, the study profiled T cell repertoires from 500 to 800 subjects and related those repertoires to cytomegalovirus serostatus. In addition to the first cohort of 666 subjects, a separate validation cohort of over 90 different subjects was used. High-throughput TCR immunosequencing, statistical association of individual TCRs with disease status, and machine learning were combined to predict cytomegalovirus infection status. In a later analysis, previously published TCR beta repertoires from 670 or so donors were re-analyzed and high-resolution HLA genotyping was added so that TCR occurrence patterns could be studied. Rather than drawing on any new phenotypic data, the later analysis identified candidate immune exposures from TCR beta sequences and the way those sequences occurred across donors. An earlier analysis of around 640 of the donors used high-throughput TCR beta sequencing to judge whether each TCR beta V gene segment behaved as functional or pseudogenic. Donor age, sex, ethnicity and CMV serostatus were compiled together with the repertoire data. A later genetic analysis used genome-wide SNP genotypes for 398 of the 666 donors, treating that subset as a discovery cohort. Every discovery cohort repertoire had been produced on one sequencing platform. HLA typing included class I and class II loci at four-digit resolution. The number of typed donors differed by locus: about 620-640 for A, B, C, DRB1 and DQB1; 522 for DQA1; over 600 for DPA1; and around 470 for DPB1. Four or five DR-DQ haplotypes were handled as single units for association and clustering because linkage in the cohort was strong. Across 300 to 500 genotyped donors of the cohort, an average of about 250,000 unique TCR beta nucleotide sequences per donor were sequenced, and around 20% of those sequences were non-productive. Study-wide conclusions, independent of this receptor: When HLA alleles, especially DR and DQ, strongly co-occurred, TCR associations were difficult to assign to individual alleles. A later analysis found that most CMV-associated TCR beta chains appeared HLA-restricted, with HLA associations seemingly driven largely by CMV exposure. The presence/absence analyses assumed that sequencing depth was roughly uniform across donors, and that assumption may not be true. Because HLA typing was unavailable for some donors at each locus, only the typed subset was used in association tests. Because the 87-base-pair reads could not distinguish some IMGT-functional V segments, including TRBV6-2 and TRBV6-3, those segments were excluded. In this cohort, only TCR beta chains were sequenced, and detectable features were limited by the absence of alpha or paired-chain data. An association between a missense DCLRE1C variant and V-gene and J-gene trimming of TCR beta chains was found in a later genetic analysis and replicated in an independent cohort. Over 15 rarely observed V segments, including chromosome 9 orphons, were excluded from the earlier analysis of a few hundred of the donors because counts were too low. A further reported finding was that TCR beta sequences accurately predicted the HLA-A and HLA-B alleles for most subjects in the first cohort. The only immune exposure information available for the cohort was CMV serostatus. In vitro tests confirmed that three of the cytomegalovirus-associated TCR beta chains recognize cytomegalovirus antigens. The classifier was reported to diagnose cytomegalovirus status with high specificity and sensitivity in both the original cohort and the validation cohort. A later genetic analysis reported fewer N-insertions in productive TCRs among donors in an Asian-associated ancestry cluster than the roughly 620-donor mean. Most TCR sequences were seen in very few donors, while some public TCRs were found in many individuals. Correlated functional status among segregating V segments might reflect linkage disequilibrium, but an unknown experimental factor could not be ruled out. It was suggested by the authors that the approach could potentially be generalized to other disease states and immunological phenotypes. According to a later analysis, TCR association rates differed among HLA loci, with DRB1 alleles showing the most associated TCRs and HLA-C alleles showing the fewest. A group of highly shared sequence variants was considered likely to be a technical artifact of the sequencing pipeline. An earlier analysis of approximately 500 of the donors showed that most TCR beta V segments appeared in productive rearrangements either about 90% or about 30% of the time, which broadly matched IMGT annotations. Specific HLA alleles were associated with 16,951 TCR beta sequences at a false discovery rate of 0.05 in a later analysis. In a later analysis, several top co-occurrence clusters were reported to appear linked to parvovirus B19, influenza, CMV and Epstein-Barr virus. A later analysis found that HLA-associated TCR beta chains were more clonally expanded and had lower generation probabilities than equally common non-associated chains. The study gave a list of under 200 TCR beta chains associated with cytomegalovirus.

In total, roughly 670 healthy bone marrow donors made up the cohort. Cohort members were all nominally healthy when sampled, although unrecorded immune exposures were likely present. The donor was CMV seronegative and was included in the group of 352 seronegative cohort members. A peripheral blood sample was collected from each donor, and TCR beta sequencing was performed on peripheral blood mononuclear cells. Genomic DNA extraction from the blood cell samples was performed with the Qiagen DNeasy Blood Extraction Kit. In regard to this clone: Its antigen is unknown. Base qualities are not at hand, and no much larger clone is one base apart.

Receptor libraries were prepared by the immunoSEQ multiplex PCR assay. For the multiplex PCR, a mixture combining 60 forward primers for TCR Vbeta segments and 13 reverse primers for TCR Jbeta segments was used. A multiplex PCR assay on genomic DNA amplified the CDR3 region of rearranged TCR beta genes. The amplified TCR beta libraries were sequenced on the Illumina HiSeq System as 87-base-pair reads. In the source study's methods: Across the 670 or so repertoires, a later analysis counted 80 million or so unique TCR beta chains, roughly 11 million of which were shared by at least two donors. Raw reads were error-corrected and collapsed into unique sequences by a nearest-neighbor algorithm in which closely related sequences were merged to remove PCR and sequencing errors. Alignment of CDR3 sequences to IMGT reference sequences was used to assign V, D and J gene segments. For a sequence to be retained, a match of at least six nucleotides to both a V gene segment and a J gene segment was required. Rearrangements were classified as productive when the CDR3 lacked stop codons and remained in frame with V and J, and all other rearrangements were classified as non-productive. CDR3 was defined by IMGT convention, running from the second conserved V-encoded cysteine to the conserved J-encoded phenylalanine. The earlier analysis of about 640 of the donors excluded any sequence lacking an unambiguous match to a single V gene segment. An earlier analysis of about 590 of the donors classified V segments as functional when productive rearrangements were above 56.7% and as segregating when the standard deviation between donors was above 5%. To diagnose cytomegalovirus status from the catalog of TCR beta chain sequences, a statistical classification framework was built. A later analysis assigned V and J genes by comparing TCR nucleotide sequences with IMGT/GENE-DB human TR gene sequences. Using the TCRdist pipeline, a later analysis assigned CDR3 sequences along with most-parsimonious VDJ recombination scenarios. In a later analysis, every TCR beta chain was defined by the combination of its CDR3 amino acid sequence and its V-gene family, and reads without a unique V-gene family were dropped. In a later analysis, fewer than 600 highly shared, low-generation-probability nucleotide sequences were removed to address suspected cross-contamination and a sequencing artifact. In a later analysis, a clonal expansion index for each public chain was calculated from normalized within-repertoire ranks of inferred template counts. In a later analysis, generation probabilities were computed using a VDJ recombination model fitted to out-of-frame rearrangements, and the results were checked against IGoR. A later analysis scored TCR-TCR, TCR-HLA and TCR-CMV co-occurrence with hypergeometric tests, applying a repertoire-size bias correction to TCR pairs. A later analysis estimated false discovery rates by permuting HLA or CMV assignments 20 times. In a later analysis, co-occurring TCRs were grouped using DBSCAN, with TCRdist sequence similarity added in when clustering inside HLA-allele-positive subsets. Repertoires with fewer than 30,000 or more than 120,000 public chains were left out of co-occurrence clustering, as were about 5 repertoires with anomalous nucleotide sharing. TCRdb's version of the immuneACCESS table is confined to in-frame rearrangements and falls short of the full clone set. An unresolved V gene accounts for under half of the shortfall where checked; the remainder is of unknown origin. The D gene and trimming were derived from the DNA, and the V and J assignments and clone size from that table. The sample table contains around 100,000 clones; only one count was recorded for around 61% of them. Of the sample, less than 3.5% falls within the top ten clones.

From the cysteine up to the phenylalanine, the CDR3 has a length of 12 residues. Only CDR3 DNA is held: 36 bases, read in frame from base 1. Trimming costs V 4 bases and J 6 bases, and their ends lie 8 bases apart. From the germline V gene, CDR1 is SGHDN and CDR2 is FVKESK. This clonotype was sampled from a woman in her forties or fifties in good health and CMV-seronegative. The sequence links TRBV14 to TRBJ2-3, with the D segment identity uncertain. Sequenced input: PBMCs. The CDR3 region has the sequence CASSLNGDTQYF. The nucleotides read TGTGCCAGCAGCCTTAACGGTGATACGCAGTATTTT.